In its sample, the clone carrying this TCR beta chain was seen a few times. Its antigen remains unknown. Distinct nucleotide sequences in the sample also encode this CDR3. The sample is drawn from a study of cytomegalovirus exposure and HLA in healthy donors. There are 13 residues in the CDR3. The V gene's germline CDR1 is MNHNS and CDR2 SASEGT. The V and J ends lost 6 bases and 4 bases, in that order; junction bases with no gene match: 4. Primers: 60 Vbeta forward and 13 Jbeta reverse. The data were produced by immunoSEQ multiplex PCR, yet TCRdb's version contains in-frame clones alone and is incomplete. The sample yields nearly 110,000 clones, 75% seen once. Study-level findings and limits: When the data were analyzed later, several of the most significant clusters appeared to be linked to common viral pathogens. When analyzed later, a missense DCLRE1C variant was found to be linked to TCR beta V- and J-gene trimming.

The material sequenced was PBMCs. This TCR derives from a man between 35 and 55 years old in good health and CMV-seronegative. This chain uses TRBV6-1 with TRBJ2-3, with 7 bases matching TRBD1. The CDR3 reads CASRIQGPDTQYF. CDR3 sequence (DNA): TGTGCCAGCAGGATACAGGGGCCAGATACGCAGTATTTT.